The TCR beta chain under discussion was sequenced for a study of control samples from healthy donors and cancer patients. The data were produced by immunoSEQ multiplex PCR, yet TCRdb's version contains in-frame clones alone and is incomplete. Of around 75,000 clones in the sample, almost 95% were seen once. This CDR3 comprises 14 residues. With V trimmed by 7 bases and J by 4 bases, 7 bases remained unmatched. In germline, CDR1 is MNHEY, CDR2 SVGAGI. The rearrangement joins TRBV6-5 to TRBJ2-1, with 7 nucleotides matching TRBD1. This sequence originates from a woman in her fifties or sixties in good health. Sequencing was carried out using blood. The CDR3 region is CASNPGQKYNEQFF. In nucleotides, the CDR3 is TGTGCCAGCAATCCGGGACAGAAATACAATGAGCAGTTCTTC.